This TCR beta chain was documented in a study of shared clonotypes between healthy human individuals. Study information: CD8 memory received one plate per donor, CD8 naive two, CD4 memory three and CD4 naive three.

Repertoires were generated with immunoSEQ multiplex PCR, while TCRdb's copy carries only in-frame clones and drops some. The repertoire holds roughly 530,000 clones, with about 96% as singletons. V was trimmed by 6 bases and J by 2 bases, leaving 8 bases between them. CDR1 and CDR2 from the germline V gene are MDHEN and SYDVKM. The length of the CDR3 is 13 residues. This clone was picked up one time. V and J are TRBV28 and TRBJ1-5; D not certain. Specimen: naive CD4+ T cells sorted from blood. Subset of the sample: CD45RA+ positively selected. The TCR sequence derives from a woman in her 30s in good health. DNA for the CDR3: TGTGCCAGCAGCGCTAATCGCAATCAGCCCCAGCATTTT. It encodes CASSANRNQPQHF.